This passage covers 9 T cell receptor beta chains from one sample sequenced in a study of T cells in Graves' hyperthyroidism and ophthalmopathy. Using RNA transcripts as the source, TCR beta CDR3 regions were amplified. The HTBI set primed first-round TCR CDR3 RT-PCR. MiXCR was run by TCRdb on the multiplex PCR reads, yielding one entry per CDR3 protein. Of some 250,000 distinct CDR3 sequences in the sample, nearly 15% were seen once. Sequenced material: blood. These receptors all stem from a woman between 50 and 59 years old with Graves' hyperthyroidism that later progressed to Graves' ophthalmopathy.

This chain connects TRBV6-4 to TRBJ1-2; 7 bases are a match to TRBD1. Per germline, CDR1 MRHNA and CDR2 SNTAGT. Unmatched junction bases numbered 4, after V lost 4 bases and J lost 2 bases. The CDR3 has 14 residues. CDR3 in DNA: TGTGCCAGCAGTGCCGAACAGGGGAACTATGGCTACACCTTC. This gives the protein CASSAEQGNYGYTF.

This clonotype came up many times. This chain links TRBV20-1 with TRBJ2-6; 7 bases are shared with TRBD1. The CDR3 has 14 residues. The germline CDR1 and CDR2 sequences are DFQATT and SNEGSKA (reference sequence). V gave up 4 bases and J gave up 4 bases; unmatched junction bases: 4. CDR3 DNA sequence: TGCAGTGCTACCACAGGGGCCGGGGCCAACGTCCTGACTTTC. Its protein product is CSATTGAGANVLTF.

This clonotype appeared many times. The CDR3 here is CASSFPSSYEQYF. In DNA form, the CDR3 reads TGTGCCAGCAGTTTCCCTAGCTCGTACGAGCAGTACTTC. This chain links TRBV28 with TRBJ2-7; TRBD2 is a possible D gene (5 bases). The CDR3 contains 13 residues. The germline V and J ends were trimmed by 3 bases and 4 bases, with 10 bases remaining between them. Germline-derived CDR1 and CDR2 are MDHEN and SYDVKM.

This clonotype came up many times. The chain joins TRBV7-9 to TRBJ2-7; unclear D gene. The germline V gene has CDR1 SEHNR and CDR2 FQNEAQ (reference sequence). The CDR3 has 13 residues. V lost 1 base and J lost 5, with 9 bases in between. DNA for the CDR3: TGTGCCAGCAGCTTAGAATTCCTCCACGAGCAGTACTTC. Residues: CASSLEFLHEQYF.

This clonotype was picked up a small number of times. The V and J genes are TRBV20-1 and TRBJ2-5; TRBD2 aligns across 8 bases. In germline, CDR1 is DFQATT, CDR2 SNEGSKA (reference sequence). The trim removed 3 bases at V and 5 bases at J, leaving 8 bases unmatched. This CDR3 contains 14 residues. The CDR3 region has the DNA TGCAGTGCTAGGGGACTAGAGCCGGTGGAGACCCAGTACTTC. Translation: CSARGLEPVETQYF.

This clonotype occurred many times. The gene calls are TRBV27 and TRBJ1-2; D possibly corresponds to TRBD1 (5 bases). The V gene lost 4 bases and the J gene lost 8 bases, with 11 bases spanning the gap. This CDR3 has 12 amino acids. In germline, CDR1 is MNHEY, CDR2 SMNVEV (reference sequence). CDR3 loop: CASSSGAGGYTF. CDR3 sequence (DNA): TGTGCCAGCAGTTCCGGGGCGGGCGGCTACACCTTC.

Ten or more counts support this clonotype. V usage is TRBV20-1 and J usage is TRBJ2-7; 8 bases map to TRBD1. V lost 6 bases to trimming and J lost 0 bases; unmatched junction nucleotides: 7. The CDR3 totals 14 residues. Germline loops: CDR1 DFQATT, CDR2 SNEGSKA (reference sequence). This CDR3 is CSAPGQVVSYEQYF. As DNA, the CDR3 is TGCAGTGCCCCGGGACAGGTAGTCTCCTACGAGCAGTACTTC.

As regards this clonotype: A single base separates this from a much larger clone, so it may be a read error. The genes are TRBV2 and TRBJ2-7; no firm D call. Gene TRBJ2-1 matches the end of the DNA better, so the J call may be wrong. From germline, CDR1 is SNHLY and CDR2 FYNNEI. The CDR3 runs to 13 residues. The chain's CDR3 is CASRQAGSYEQFF. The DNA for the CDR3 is TGTGCCAGCCGGCAGGCCGGGTCCTACGAGCAGTTCTTC.

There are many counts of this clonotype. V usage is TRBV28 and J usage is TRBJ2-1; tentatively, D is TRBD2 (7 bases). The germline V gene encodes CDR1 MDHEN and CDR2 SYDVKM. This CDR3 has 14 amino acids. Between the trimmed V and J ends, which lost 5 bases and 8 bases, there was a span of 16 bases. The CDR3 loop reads CASSQGRGWDEQFF. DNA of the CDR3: TGTGCCAGCAGTCAGGGGAGGGGATGGGATGAGCAGTTCTTC. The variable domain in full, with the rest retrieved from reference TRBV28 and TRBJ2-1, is DVKVTQSSRYLVKRTGEKVFLECVQDMDHENMFWYRQDPGLGLRLIYFSYDVKMKEKGDIPEGYSVSREKKERFSLILESASTNQTSMYLCASSQGRGWDEQFFGPGTRLTVL.